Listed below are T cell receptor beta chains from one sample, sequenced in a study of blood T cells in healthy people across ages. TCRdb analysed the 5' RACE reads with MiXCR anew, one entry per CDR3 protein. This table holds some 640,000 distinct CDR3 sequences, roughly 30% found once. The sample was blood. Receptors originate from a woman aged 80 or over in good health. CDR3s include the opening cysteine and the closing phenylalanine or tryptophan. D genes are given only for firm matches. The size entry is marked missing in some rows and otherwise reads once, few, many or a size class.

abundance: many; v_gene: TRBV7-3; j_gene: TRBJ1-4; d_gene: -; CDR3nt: TGTGCCAGCAGCGCCCGGGGACCTGCAACTAATGAAAAACTGTTTTTT; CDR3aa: CASSARGPATNEKLFF
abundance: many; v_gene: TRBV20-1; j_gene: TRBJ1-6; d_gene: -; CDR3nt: TGCAGTGCCGGACGAAGCTCCTATAATTCACCCCTCCACTTT; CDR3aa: CSAGRSSYNSPLHF
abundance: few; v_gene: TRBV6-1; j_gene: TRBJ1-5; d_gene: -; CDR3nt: TGTGCCAGCAGTGAAATTACGGGGCCCCAGCATTTT; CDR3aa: CASSEITGPQHF
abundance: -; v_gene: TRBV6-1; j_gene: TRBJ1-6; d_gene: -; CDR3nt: TGTGCCAGCAGTGAAGCGGCGCGACAGCCTAGCTCCTATAATTCACCCCTCCACTTT; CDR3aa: CASSEAARQPSSYNSPLHF
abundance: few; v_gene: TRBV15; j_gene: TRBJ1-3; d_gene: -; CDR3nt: TGTGCCACCAGCAGAGACGGCGGGGGACCTGGAAACACCATATATTTT; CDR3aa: CATSRDGGGPGNTIYF
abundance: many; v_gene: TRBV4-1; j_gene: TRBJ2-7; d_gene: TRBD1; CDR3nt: TGCGCCAGCAGCCGGACAGGGAACTACGAGCAGTACTTC; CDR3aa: CASSRTGNYEQYF
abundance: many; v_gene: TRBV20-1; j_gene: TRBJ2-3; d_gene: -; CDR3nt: TGCAGTGCCCCCCTGACCGCTAGCACAGATACGCAGTATTTT; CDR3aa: CSAPLTASTDTQYF
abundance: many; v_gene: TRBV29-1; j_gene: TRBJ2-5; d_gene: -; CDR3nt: TGCAGCGTTGAATCGTCTCAGGGTGAGACCCAGTACTTC; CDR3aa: CSVESSQGETQYF
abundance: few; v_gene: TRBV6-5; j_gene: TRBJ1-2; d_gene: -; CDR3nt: TGTGCCAGCAGTCACAAGAGGGTAGGAGGAGGCTACACCTTC; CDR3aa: CASSHKRVGGGYTF
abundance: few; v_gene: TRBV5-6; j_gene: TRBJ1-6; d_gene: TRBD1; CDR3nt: TGTGCCAGCAGTGGGGACCGGGACAGGAATTCACCCCTCCACTTT; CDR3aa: CASSGDRDRNSPLHF
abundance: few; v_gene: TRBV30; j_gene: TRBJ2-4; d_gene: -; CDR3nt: TGTGCCTGGAGTGTACTAGGTCGTGAGCAGTACTTC; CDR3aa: CAWSVLGREQYF
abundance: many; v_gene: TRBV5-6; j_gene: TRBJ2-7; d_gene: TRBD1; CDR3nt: TGTGCCAGCCAAGGGACAGGGGGGTTTCGGAACGAGCAGTACTTC; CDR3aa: CASQGTGGFRNEQYF
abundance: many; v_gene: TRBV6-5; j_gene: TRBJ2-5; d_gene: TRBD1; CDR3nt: TGTGCCAGCAGACGACAGGGGGGGAAAGAGACCCAGTACTTC; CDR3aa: CASRRQGGKETQYF
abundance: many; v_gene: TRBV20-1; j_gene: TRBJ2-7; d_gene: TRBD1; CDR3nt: TGCAGTGCTAGCTCGACAGGGGGCTACGAGCAGTACTTC; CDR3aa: CSASSTGGYEQYF
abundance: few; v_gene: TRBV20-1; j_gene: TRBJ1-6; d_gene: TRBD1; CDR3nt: TGCAGTGCTAGGCGGTCGCCGGGACAGGGGGCTGGATCACCCCTCCACTTT; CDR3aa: CSARRSPGQGAGSPLHF
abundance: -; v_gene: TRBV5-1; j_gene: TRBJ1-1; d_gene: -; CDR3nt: TGCGCCAGCAGCGTCCAGGGATGGAGGACTGAAGCTTTCTTT; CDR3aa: CASSVQGWRTEAFF
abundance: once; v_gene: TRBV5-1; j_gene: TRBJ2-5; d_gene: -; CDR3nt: TGCGCCAGCAGCTCGGGTGGGGTCGGAAGTGGGTACTTC; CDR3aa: CASSSGGVGSGYF
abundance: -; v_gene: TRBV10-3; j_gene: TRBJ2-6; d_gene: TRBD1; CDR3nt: TGTGCCGTCCGGATGACCGGGACAGTAGATTCTGGGGCCAACGTCCTGACTTTC; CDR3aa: CAVRMTGTVDSGANVLTF
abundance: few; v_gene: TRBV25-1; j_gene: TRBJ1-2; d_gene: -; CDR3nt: TGTGCCAGCAGTGCTCGCGCTTCCAACTATGGCTACACCTTC; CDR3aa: CASSARASNYGYTF
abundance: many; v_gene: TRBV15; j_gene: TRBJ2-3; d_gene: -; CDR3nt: TGTGCCACCAGCAGAGATAGTGCTAGCCCAGATACGCAGTATTTT; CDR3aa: CATSRDSASPDTQYF
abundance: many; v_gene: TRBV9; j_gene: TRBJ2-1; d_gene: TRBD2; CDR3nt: TGTGCCAGCAGCGTAGCTGGCGGGGGGGCAAATGAGCAGTTCTTC; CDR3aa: CASSVAGGGANEQFF
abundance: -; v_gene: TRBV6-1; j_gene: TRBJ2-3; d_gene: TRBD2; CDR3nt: TGTGCCGGCAACTTCCTTAGCGGGCCAGGCACAGATACGCAGTATTTT; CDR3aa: CAGNFLSGPGTDTQYF
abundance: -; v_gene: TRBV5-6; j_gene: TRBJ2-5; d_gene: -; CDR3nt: TGTGCCAGCAGCTTCGGGACGGGGGCCCTCAATGAGCAGTACTTC; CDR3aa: CASSFGTGALNEQYF
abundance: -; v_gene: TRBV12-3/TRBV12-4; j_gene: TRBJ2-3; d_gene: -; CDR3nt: TGTGCCAGCCGTGGCACGAGCGCAGATACGCAGTATTTT; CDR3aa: CASRGTSADTQYF
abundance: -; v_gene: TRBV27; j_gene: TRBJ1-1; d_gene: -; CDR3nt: TGTGCCAGCACAAGTTCGGGCCTCATGAACACTGAAGCTTTCTTT; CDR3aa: CASTSSGLMNTEAFF
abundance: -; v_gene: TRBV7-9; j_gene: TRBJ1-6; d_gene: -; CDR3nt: TGTGCCAGCAGCTCGTCCGGGGGCTTCTATAATTCACCCCTCCACTTT; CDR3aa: CASSSSGGFYNSPLHF
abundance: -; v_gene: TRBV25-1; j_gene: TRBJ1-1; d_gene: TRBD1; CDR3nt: TGTGCCAGCAGCCCTTTAGGGACAGGTCTGAACGCTGAAGCTTTCTTT; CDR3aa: CASSPLGTGLNAEAFF
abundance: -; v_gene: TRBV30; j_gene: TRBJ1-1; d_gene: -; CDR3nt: TGTGCCTGGAGGGGGTTCCCTGAAGCTTTCTTT; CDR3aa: CAWRGFPEAFF
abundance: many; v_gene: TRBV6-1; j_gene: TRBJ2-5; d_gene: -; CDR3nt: TGTGCCAGCAGTGACCCTGGGGCAGAGACCCAGTACTTC; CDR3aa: CASSDPGAETQYF
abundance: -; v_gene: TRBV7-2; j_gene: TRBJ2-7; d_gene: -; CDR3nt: TGTGCCAGCAGCGTCACTTACGAGCAGTACTTC; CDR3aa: CASSVTYEQYF
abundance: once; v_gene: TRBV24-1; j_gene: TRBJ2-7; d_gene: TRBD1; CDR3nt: TGTGCCACCAGTGATTCCGGGACAGGGGGCGACGAGCAGTACTTC; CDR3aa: CATSDSGTGGDEQYF